Listed here are 8 T cell receptor beta chains from one sample, sequenced in a study of blood T cell repertoires in COVID-19. Some clones are missing from TCRdb's copy, which holds only in-frame ones; the method was immunoSEQ multiplex PCR. The sample has 350,000 to 550,000 clones; around 88% are singletons. The source material was peripheral blood. These receptors all come from a woman in her thirties with acute or convalescent COVID-19.

V is TRBV2 and J is TRBJ1-6; D is possibly TRBD1 (5 bases). Trimming shortened V by 6 bases and J by 5 bases, and 14 bases separated the two germline ends. The CDR3 is 15 residues long. The germline V gene has CDR1 SNHLY and CDR2 FYNNEI. The CDR3 nucleotides read TGTGCCAGCAGGTACGGGGGGTCCGATAATTCACCCCTCCACTTT. It yields the protein CASRYGGSDNSPLHF.

CDR3 coding DNA: TGTGCCAGTAGCGGGACAGCGATCAATCAGCCCCAGCATTTT. Its protein is CASSGTAINQPQHF. The chain is built from TRBV6-5 and TRBJ1-5, with TRBD1 identical over 7 bases. From germline, CDR1 is MNHEY and CDR2 SVGAGI. The CDR3 has 14 residues. Trimming at V came to 9 bases and at J to 3 bases, leaving 8 bases not matched to a gene.

The gene calls are TRBV28 and TRBJ2-5; D is unresolved. The germline V and J ends were trimmed by 4 bases and 0 bases, with 6 bases remaining between them. From germline, CDR1 is MDHEN and CDR2 SYDVKM. The CDR3 runs to 13 residues. CDR3 bases: TGTGCCAGCAGTTCCGCGGACCAAGAGACCCAGTACTTC. It yields the protein CASSSADQETQYF.

V is TRBV7-2 and J is TRBJ2-1, with a possible D match to TRBD2 (6 bases). Germline CDR1 SGHTA, CDR2 FQGNSA. Trimming shortened V by 5 bases and J by 0 bases, and 14 bases separated the two germline ends. The CDR3 extends over 16 amino acids. As DNA, the CDR3 is TGTGCCAGCAGCCCCACCCGGGGGACCTCCTACAATGAGCAGTTCTTC. This gives the protein CASSPTRGTSYNEQFF.

The J gene is TRBJ1-6, the V gene TRBV27, with a weak D call TRBD1 (6 bases). The CDR3 totals 15 residues. Germline loops: CDR1 MNHEY, CDR2 SMNVEV (reference sequence). Trimming took 2 bases from V and 7 from J, leaving 12 bases between them. Here the CDR3 DNA reads TGTGCCAGCAGTTTAAGGGGGGGCCGAAATTCACCCCTCCACTTT. Translated: CASSLRGGRNSPLHF.

This clone was found once. The same CDR3 can be traced to other DNA sequences in this sample. The chain couples TRBV2 to TRBJ2-7; 9 bases are a match to TRBD1. CDR1 is SNHLY and CDR2 is FYNNEI in the germline V gene. V shed 5 bases and J 5 bases; nucleotides not matched to a gene: 7. The length of the CDR3 is 14 residues. CDR3 region: CASSPRTGAHEQYF. As DNA, the CDR3 is TGTGCCAGCAGTCCTCGGACAGGGGCCCACGAGCAGTACTTC.

J is TRBJ2-5 and V is TRBV2; TRBD2 matches 7 bases. V gave up 1 base and J gave up 3 bases; unmatched junction bases: 2. Per the germline V gene, CDR1 is SNHLY and CDR2 is FYNNEI. The CDR3 loop spans 14 amino acids. The CDR3 protein is CASSEDAGEETQYF. The CDR3 nucleotides are TGTGCCAGCAGTGAAGACGCGGGGGAAGAGACCCAGTACTTC.

The chain uses TRBV9 and TRBJ2-3; D may be TRBD2 (6 bases). Germline lookup yields CDR1 SGDLS and CDR2 YYNGEE. The CDR3 covers 15 residues. Between the trimmed V and J ends, which lost 4 bases and 3 bases, there was a span of 15 bases. The CDR3 is CASSFSRDFTDTQYF. Written as DNA, the CDR3 is TGTGCCAGCAGCTTTTCCCGGGACTTTACAGATACGCAGTATTTT.